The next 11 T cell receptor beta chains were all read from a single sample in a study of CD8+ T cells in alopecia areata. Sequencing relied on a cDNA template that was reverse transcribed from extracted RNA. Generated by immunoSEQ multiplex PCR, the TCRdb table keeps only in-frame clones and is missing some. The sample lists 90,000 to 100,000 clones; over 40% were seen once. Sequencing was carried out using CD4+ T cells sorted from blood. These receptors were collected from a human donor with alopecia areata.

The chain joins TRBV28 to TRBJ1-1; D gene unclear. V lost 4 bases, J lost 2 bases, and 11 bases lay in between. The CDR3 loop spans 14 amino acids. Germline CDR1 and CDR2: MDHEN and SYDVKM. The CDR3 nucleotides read TGTGCCAGCAGTTCCCTCGGGGTAAACACTGAAGCTTTCTTT. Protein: CASSSLGVNTEAFF.

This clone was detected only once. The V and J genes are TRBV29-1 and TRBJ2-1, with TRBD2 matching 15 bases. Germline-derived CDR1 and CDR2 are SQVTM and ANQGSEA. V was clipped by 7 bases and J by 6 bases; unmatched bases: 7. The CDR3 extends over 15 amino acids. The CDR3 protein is CSAGRGLAGGNEQFF. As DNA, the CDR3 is TGCAGCGCTGGGAGGGGACTAGCGGGAGGCAATGAGCAGTTCTTC.

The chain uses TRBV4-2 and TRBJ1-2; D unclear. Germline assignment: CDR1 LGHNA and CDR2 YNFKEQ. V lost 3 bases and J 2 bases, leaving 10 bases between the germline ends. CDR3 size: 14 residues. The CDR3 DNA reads TGTGCCAGCAGCCACGGAGAGGTGAACTATGGCTACACCTTC. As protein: CASSHGEVNYGYTF.

CDR3 sequence: CSVDGGQRPSYEQYF. CDR3 sequence (DNA): TGCAGCGTTGACGGGGGACAAAGGCCCTCCTACGAGCAGTACTTC. The chain combines TRBV29-1 with TRBJ2-7; perhaps D is TRBD1 or TRBD2 (6 bases each). CDR1 SQVTM and CDR2 ANQGSEA come from the germline V gene. V dropped 3 bases and J dropped 0 bases, with 15 bases sitting between them. This CDR3 region has 15 residues.

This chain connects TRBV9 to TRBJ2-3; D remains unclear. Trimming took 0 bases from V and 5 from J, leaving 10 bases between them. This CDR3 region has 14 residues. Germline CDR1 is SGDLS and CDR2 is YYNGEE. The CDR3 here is CASSVGVGRDTQYF. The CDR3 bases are TGTGCCAGCAGCGTAGGGGTAGGACGAGATACGCAGTATTTT.

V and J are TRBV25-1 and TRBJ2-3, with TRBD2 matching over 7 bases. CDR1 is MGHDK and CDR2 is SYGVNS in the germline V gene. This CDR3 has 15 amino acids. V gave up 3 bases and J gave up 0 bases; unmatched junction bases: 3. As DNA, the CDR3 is TGTGCCAGCAGTGAGAGCGGGGCAAGCACAGATACGCAGTATTTT. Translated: CASSESGASTDTQYF. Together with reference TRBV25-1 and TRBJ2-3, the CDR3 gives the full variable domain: EADIYQTPRYLVIGTGKKITLECSQTMGHDKMYWYQQDPGMELHLIHYSYGVNSTEKGDLSSESTVSRIRTEHFPLTLESARPSHTSQYLCASSESGASTDTQYFGPGTRLTVL.

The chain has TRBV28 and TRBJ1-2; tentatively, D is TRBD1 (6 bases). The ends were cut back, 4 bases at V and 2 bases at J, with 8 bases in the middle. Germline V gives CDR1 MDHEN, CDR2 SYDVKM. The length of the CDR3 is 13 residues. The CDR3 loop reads CASSWGQNYGYTF. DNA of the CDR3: TGTGCCAGCAGTTGGGGGCAGAACTATGGCTACACCTTC.

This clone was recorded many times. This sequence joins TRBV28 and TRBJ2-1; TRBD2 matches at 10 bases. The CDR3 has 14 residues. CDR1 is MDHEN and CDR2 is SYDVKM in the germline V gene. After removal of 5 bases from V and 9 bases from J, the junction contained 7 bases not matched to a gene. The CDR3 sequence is CASSLLAGAIEQFF. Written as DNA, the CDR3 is TGTGCCAGCAGTCTCCTAGCGGGAGCTATTGAGCAGTTCTTC.

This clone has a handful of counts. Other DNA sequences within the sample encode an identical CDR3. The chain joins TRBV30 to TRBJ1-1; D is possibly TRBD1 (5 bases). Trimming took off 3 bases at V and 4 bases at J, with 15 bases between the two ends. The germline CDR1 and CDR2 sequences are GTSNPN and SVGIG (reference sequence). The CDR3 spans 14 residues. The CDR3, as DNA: TGTGCCTGGAGCGTGGGGGGAGGAGTCACTGAAGCTTTCTTT. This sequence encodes CAWSVGGGVTEAFF.

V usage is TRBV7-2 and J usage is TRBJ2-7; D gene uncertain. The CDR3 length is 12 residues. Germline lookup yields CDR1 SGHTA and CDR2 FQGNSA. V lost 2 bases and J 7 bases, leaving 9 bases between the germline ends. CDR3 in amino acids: CASSLSIGEQYF. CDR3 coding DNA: TGTGCCAGCAGCTTATCGATAGGAGAGCAGTACTTC.

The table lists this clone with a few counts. The CDR3 region has the DNA TGCGCCAGCACCCATGTACAGGGTTTCTATGGCTACACCTTC. Its protein product is CASTHVQGFYGYTF. This sequence joins TRBV23-1 and TRBJ1-2; D possibly corresponds to TRBD1 (6 bases). TRBV23-1 is given ORF status, its function remaining uncertain. The length of the CDR3 is 14 residues. Trimming cost V 7 bases and J 4 bases, with 16 bases left between them.